The sequence of this T cell receptor beta chain was determined in a study of blood T cells in healthy people across ages. This CDR3 has 14 residues. Germline values: CDR1 SGHDT, CDR2 YYEEEE. The V and J ends lost 2 bases and 7 bases respectively, with 12 bases between them. This clonotype was found a few times. A J-beta primer mix and a sample-barcoded 5' primer were used in a second PCR of about 7 to 12 cycles. TCRdb used MiXCR to reprocess the 5' RACE reads, holding one entry per CDR3 protein. The sample has more than 900,000 distinct CDR3 sequences, approximately 25% seen once; the top ten hold about 0.72%. The same sample was also studied in work on T cells of mothers and their children.

The chain couples TRBV5-6 to TRBJ1-4; D call uncertain. The sample was blood. The clonotype comes from a girl aged 2 to 9 in good health. The DNA for the CDR3 is TGTGCCAGCAGCTTTAAGGTCGCCAGTGAAAAACTGTTTTTT. It translates to CASSFKVASEKLFF. Combining the CDR3 with reference TRBV5-6 and TRBJ1-4 gives the whole variable domain DAGVTQSPTHLIKTRGQQVTLRCSPKSGHDTVSWYQQALGQGPQFIFQYYEEEERQRGNFPDRFSGHQFPNYSSELNVNALLLGDSALYLCASSFKVASEKLFFGSGTQLSVL.